This TCR beta chain appears in the sequencing data of a study of control samples from healthy donors and cancer patients. Generated by immunoSEQ multiplex PCR, the TCRdb table keeps only in-frame clones and is missing some. Of 70,000 to 85,000 clones listed, roughly 89% are singletons. This clone was seen a handful of times. The CDR3 totals 13 residues. With V trimmed by 7 bases and J by 5 bases, 5 bases remained unmatched. Germline CDR1 reads SGHNT; CDR2 reads YYREEE (reference sequence). V is TRBV5-4 and J is TRBJ2-2, with TRBD2 identical over 7 bases. The source is a man in his fifties or sixties in good health. Sequenced: blood. CDR3 in amino acids: CASGWGGTGELFF. The CDR3 bases are TGTGCCAGCGGGTGGGGGGGGACCGGGGAGCTGTTTTTT.